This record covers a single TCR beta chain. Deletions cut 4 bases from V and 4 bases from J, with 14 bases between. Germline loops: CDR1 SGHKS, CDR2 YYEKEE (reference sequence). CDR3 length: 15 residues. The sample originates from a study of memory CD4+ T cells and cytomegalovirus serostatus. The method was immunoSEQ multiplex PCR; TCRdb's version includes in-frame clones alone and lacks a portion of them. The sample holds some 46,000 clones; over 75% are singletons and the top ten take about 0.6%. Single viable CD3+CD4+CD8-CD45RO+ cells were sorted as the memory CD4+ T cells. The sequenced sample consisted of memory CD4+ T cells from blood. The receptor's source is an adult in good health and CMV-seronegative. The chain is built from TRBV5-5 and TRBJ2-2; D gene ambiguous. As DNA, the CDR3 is TGTGCCAGCAGCCAGGAAATACTACTCACCGGGGAGCTGTTTTTT. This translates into CASSQEILLTGELFF.